The present TCR beta chain was sequenced within a study of CD8+ T cells in alopecia areata. This clone was observed a single time. Its antigen is as yet unknown. Sorting of CD4+ cells into CD25+CD127- cells (for a few patients) was performed. The sequencing template was cDNA reverse transcribed from extracted RNA. The assay was immunoSEQ multiplex PCR, and TCRdb's table has in-frame clones only and misses some. The sample has some 8,000 clones, just over 70% seen once; the top ten hold around 2.5%. Trimming took off 4 bases at V and 8 bases at J, with 12 bases between the two ends. The V gene's germline CDR1 is LGHNA and CDR2 YNFKEQ. This CDR3 is built from 13 residues. Study findings and constraints: Especially in alopecia totalis/universalis, lesional scalp showed greater clonality than normal scalp did.

The material sequenced was CD4+ Tregs sorted from blood. This rearrangement joins TRBV4-2 to TRBJ2-4; D is perhaps TRBD1 or TRBD2 (5 bases each). The sequence was collected from a human donor with alopecia areata. The CDR3 DNA follows: TGTGCCAGCAGCCCCAGAGAGGGGCACATTCAGTACTTC. Protein: CASSPREGHIQYF.